The 22 T cell receptor beta chains below come from one sample, sequenced in a study of T cell repertoires in cytomegalovirus infection. MiXCR, applied by TCRdb to the reads, yields one record per CDR3 protein. The repertoire holds more than 650,000 distinct CDR3 sequences, with 35% to 40% as singletons. The sequenced material came from PBMCs. The source of these receptors is a human donor in good health (CMV status not recorded). Some clones in this sample may be carry-over from other donors' samples.

This clonotype was observed many times. The chain has TRBV7-8 and TRBJ1-4; D gene ambiguous. The CDR3 consists of 17 residues. The germline V and J ends were trimmed by 0 bases and 0 bases, with 11 bases remaining between them. Germline V gene sequence: CDR1 SGHVS, CDR2 FQNEAQ. Here the CDR3 reads CASSLAVERPTNEKLFF. Here the CDR3 DNA reads TGTGCCAGCAGCTTAGCGGTCGAGAGACCAACTAATGAAAAACTGTTTTTT.

The DNA for the CDR3 is TGTGCCAGCAGATTTGCCCACGGGGCTCCTGGGGCCAACGTCCTGACTTTC. Translated, it gives CASRFAHGAPGANVLTF. This sequence joins TRBV12-3 or TRBV12-4 and TRBJ2-6; D may be TRBD1 or TRBD2 (5 bases each). This CDR3 comprises 17 residues. V dropped 6 bases and J dropped 2 bases, with 17 bases sitting between them.

This chain links TRBV7-2 with TRBJ1-5; a possible D gene is TRBD1 (6 bases). The ends were cut back, 5 bases at V and 7 bases at J, with 18 bases in the middle. The CDR3 consists of 15 residues. Per the germline V gene, CDR1 is SGHTA and CDR2 is FQGNSA. The CDR3 protein is CASSPYGTSSQPQHF. The CDR3 bases are TGTGCCAGCAGCCCCTATGGGACATCTAGCCAGCCCCAGCATTTT. The variable domain in full, completed from reference TRBV7-2 and TRBJ1-5, reads GAGVSQSPSNKVTEKGKDVELRCDPISGHTALYWYRQSLGQGLEFLIYFQGNSAPDKSGLPSDRFSAERTGGSVSTLTIQRTQQEDSAVYLCASSPYGTSSQPQHFGDGTRLSIL.

The chain joins TRBV5-5 to TRBJ2-1, with a tentative D call TRBD2 (6 bases). The CDR3 covers 15 residues. CDR1 is SGHKS, CDR2 YYEKEE, per germline (reference sequence). V was clipped by 5 bases and J by 8 bases, with 20 bases between them. CDR3 coding DNA: TGTGCCAGCAGAAATTGGGCTAGCGACGGCGATGAGCAGTTCTTC. Its protein product is CASRNWASDGDEQFF. The entire variable domain, with the rest obtained from reference TRBV5-5 and TRBJ2-1, is as follows: DAGVTQSPTHLIKTRGQQVTLRCSPISGHKSVSWYQQVLGQGPQFIFQYYEKEERGRGNFPDRFSARQFPNYSSELNVNALLLGDSALYLCASRNWASDGDEQFFGPGTRLTVL.

The rearrangement links TRBV5-1 to TRBJ1-1; D is unclear. This CDR3 is 13 amino acids long. Germline assignment: CDR1 SGHRS and CDR2 YFSETQ. V was cut by 0 bases and J by 6 bases, with 9 bases left in between. CDR3 residues: CASSLAVGPEAFF. The CDR3 DNA follows: TGCGCCAGCAGCTTGGCGGTGGGCCCTGAAGCTTTCTTT.

The V call is TRBV6-1, the J call TRBJ1-5; D unresolved. Trimming removed 0 bases from V and 1 base from J, with 4 bases in between. Germline CDR1 and CDR2: MNHNS and SASEGT. There are 14 residues in the CDR3. Here the CDR3 DNA reads TGTGCCAGCAGTGAAGCGACGAGCAATCAGCCCCAGCATTTT. Amino acids: CASSEATSNQPQHF.

This clonotype was detected ten times or more. At one end the junction does not follow the germline gene, possibly because of a read error. The V gene is TRBV28, the J gene TRBJ2-1, with 7 bases lining up with TRBD1. Per germline, CDR1 MDHEN and CDR2 SYDVKM. The CDR3 is made up of 16 amino acids. The CDR3 is CASSLYGQVVRSKQIF. DNA of the CDR3: TGTGCCAGCAGTTTATATGGACAGGTTGTACGATCTAAACAGATCTTC.

This clonotype was seen a handful of times. The genes are TRBV19 and TRBJ2-2; the D is unclear. V dropped 5 bases and J dropped 4 bases, with 11 bases sitting between them. This CDR3 comprises 14 residues. CDR1 and CDR2 (germline): LNHDA, SQIVND (reference sequence). The CDR3 is CASSPGIGTGELFF. CDR3 sequence (DNA): TGTGCCAGTAGTCCGGGTATTGGCACCGGGGAGCTGTTTTTT.

This clonotype has a count of ten or more. The chain is built from TRBV7-8 and TRBJ1-4, with D unresolved. The CDR3 length is 15 residues. The germline CDR1 and CDR2 sequences are SGHVS and FQNEAQ. Trimming removed 6 bases at V and 7 bases at J, with 18 bases between. In nucleotides, the CDR3 is TGTGCCAGCAGACCTCCGGGAAGCCCGGGTGAAAAACTGTTTTTT. Amino acids: CASRPPGSPGEKLFF.

The chain employs TRBV5-1 and TRBJ1-1; a weak D match, TRBD1 (6 bases). V dropped 0 bases and J dropped 6 bases, with 21 bases sitting between them. Germline assignment: CDR1 SGHRS and CDR2 YFSETQ. This CDR3 is 17 amino acids long. CDR3 loop: CASSLDRQKQGFSEAFF. CDR3 bases: TGCGCCAGCAGCTTGGACCGACAGAAACAGGGATTCTCTGAAGCTTTCTTT.

The V and J genes are TRBV19 and TRBJ1-5; possible D gene TRBD1, 5 bases. CDR3 length equals 15 residues. V lost 6 bases and J lost 3, with 15 bases in between. The germline gives CDR1 LNHDA, CDR2 SQIVND (reference sequence). Here the CDR3 reads CASRERQNLNQPQHF. The CDR3, as DNA: TGTGCCAGTAGAGAACGACAGAACCTCAATCAGCCCCAGCATTTT.

Notes on this clonotype: Because the CDR3 is missing its conserved closing phenylalanine or tryptophan, this is likely a read error. This chain joins TRBV6-5 and TRBJ1-1, with no clear D. Germline values: CDR1 MNHEY, CDR2 SVGAGI. The CDR3 consists of 11 residues. The CDR3 sequence: CASSRHTEAFL. The DNA of the CDR3 is TGTGCCAGCAGTCGTCACACGGAAGCTTTCCTT.

The gene calls are TRBV28 and TRBJ2-7; 10 nucleotides align to TRBD2. V lost 4 bases to trimming and J lost 1 base; unmatched junction nucleotides: 10. The CDR3 is 17 amino acids. In germline, CDR1 is MDHEN, CDR2 SYDVKM. The chain's CDR3 is CASSWVTSGPASYEQYF. Here the CDR3 DNA reads TGTGCCAGCAGTTGGGTGACTAGCGGGCCTGCTTCCTACGAGCAGTACTTC.

The sample holds a few counts of this clonotype. The chain joins TRBV15 to TRBJ1-5; D not certain. Per the germline V gene, CDR1 is LNHNV and CDR2 is YYDKDF (reference sequence). There are 17 residues in the CDR3. Trimming removed 0 bases from V and 0 bases from J, with 12 bases in between. The CDR3: CATSRESAGDSNQPQHF. The CDR3 nucleotides read TGTGCCACCAGCAGAGAGTCGGCCGGGGATAGCAATCAGCCCCAGCATTTT.

The chain is built from TRBV6-1 and TRBJ1-1, with a weak D call TRBD1 (5 bases). The CDR3 sequence is 14 residues long. Germline loops: CDR1 MNHNS, CDR2 SASEGT. V lost 9 bases and J 7 bases, leaving 21 bases between the germline ends. The CDR3 nucleotides are TGTGCCAGTAACAAAGAGGGACTGAACGGTGAAGCTTTCTTT. It yields the protein CASNKEGLNGEAFF.

This clonotype was seen a few times. The chain couples TRBV27 to TRBJ1-5; D might be TRBD1 (5 bases). The CDR3 runs to 16 residues. The ends were cut back, 5 bases at V and 2 bases at J, with 16 bases in the middle. The V gene's germline CDR1 is MNHEY and CDR2 SMNVEV (reference sequence). Here the CDR3 reads CASSPPDSPRNQPQHF. The CDR3 coding sequence is TGTGCCAGCAGTCCCCCCGACAGTCCGCGCAATCAGCCCCAGCATTTT.

The chain links TRBV7-6 to TRBJ2-2; TRBD1 matches at 7 bases. Germline CDR1 is SGHVS and CDR2 is FNYEAQ. V was clipped by 6 bases and J by 3 bases; unmatched bases: 10. This CDR3 is built from 16 residues. CDR3: CASSFTRGSDTGELFF. CDR3 sequence (DNA): TGTGCCAGCAGTTTTACCAGGGGGTCGGACACCGGGGAGCTGTTTTTT.

Only a few counts were recorded for this clonotype. The rearrangement joins TRBV7-2 to TRBJ1-2, with D maybe TRBD1 (6 bases). Germline V CDR1 and CDR2: SGHTA, FQGNSA. V lost 4 bases and J 8 bases, leaving 11 bases between the germline ends. This CDR3 comprises 12 residues. This CDR3 reads CASSWDIQGYTF. The CDR3, as DNA: TGTGCCAGCAGCTGGGACATTCAAGGCTACACCTTC.

This clonotype occurred a few times. The J gene is TRBJ2-4, the V gene TRBV15; TRBD1 might be the D (5 bases). CDR3 size: 15 residues. CDR1 is LNHNV, CDR2 YYDKDF, per germline (reference sequence). Trimming removed 3 bases at V and 5 bases at J, with 14 bases between. The CDR3 reads CATSRGSLGQNIQYF. CDR3 DNA: TGTGCCACCAGCAGGGGGTCCTTGGGGCAAAACATTCAGTACTTC.

This clonotype showed up just a few times. This chain joins TRBV7-2 and TRBJ2-6; D gene unclear. Between the trimmed V and J ends, which lost 0 bases and 2 bases, there was a span of 17 bases. The CDR3 extends over 19 amino acids. Germline-derived CDR1 and CDR2 are SGHTA and FQGNSA. The CDR3 is CASSLALEAGGAGANVLTF. The CDR3 coding sequence is TGTGCCAGCAGCTTAGCATTAGAGGCAGGCGGCGCTGGGGCCAACGTCCTGACTTTC.

The chain employs TRBV7-2 and TRBJ2-2; D may be TRBD2 (6 bases). Trimming removed 2 bases from V and 4 bases from J, with 11 bases in between. Per the germline V gene, CDR1 is SGHTA and CDR2 is FQGNSA. The CDR3 runs to 15 residues. CDR3 region: CASSLKGLITGELFF. The CDR3, as DNA: TGTGCCAGCAGCTTAAAGGGACTCATCACCGGGGAGCTGTTTTTT.

This clonotype has at least ten counts. The chain employs TRBV12-3 or TRBV12-4 and TRBJ1-5, with D hard to call. The CDR3 totals 14 residues. Between the trimmed V and J ends, which lost 3 bases and 0 bases, there was a span of 6 bases. The CDR3 coding sequence is TGTGCCAGCAGTTTTGGGAATAGCAATCAGCCCCAGCATTTT. Its translation: CASSFGNSNQPQHF.